A selection of T cell receptor beta chains follows, all from one sample in a study of Ad26.COV2.S vaccination and SARS-CoV-2 variants. TCRdb keeps only in-frame clones here, not all; method: immunoSEQ multiplex PCR. The table includes under 600,000 clones, about 89% detected once. Source: peripheral blood, taken in a trial of Ad26.COV2.S vaccine versus placebo. Receptors originate from a person aged 18-60 years who received the Ad26.COV2.S COVID-19 vaccine or a placebo. Each CDR3 is given with its conserved first and last residue. A D gene is named only where the DNA matches it firmly. Not every row has a clone size; where given, it reads once, few, many or a size class.

NA,14,NA,TRBV5-6,TRBJ1-1,CASSRRRPNTEAFF,TGTGCCAGCAGCAGACGCCGACCGAACACTGAAGCTTTCTTT
NA,15,NA,TRBV18,TRBJ1-4,CASSVGRGPNEKLFF,TGTGCCAGCTCAGTCGGCAGGGGACCTAATGAAAAACTGTTTTTT
TRBD2,22,NA,TRBV7-3,TRBJ2-1,CASSFAGRGSGKVVGWNNEQFF,TGTGCCAGCAGCTTCGCGGGTAGAGGTAGCGGGAAAGTGGTCGGGTGGAACAATGAGCAGTTCTTC
NA,17,NA,TRBV6-2/TRBV6-3,TRBJ1-4,CASSYRGTGRGNEKLFF,TGTGCCAGCAGTTACCGCGGAACGGGGCGCGGTAATGAAAAACTGTTTTTT
NA,13,NA,TRBV6-6,TRBJ1-5,CASSDRGNQPQHF,TGTGCCAGCAGCGATAGGGGGAATCAGCCCCAGCATTTT
NA,14,NA,TRBV4-1,TRBJ2-7,CASSQGRYSYEQYF,TGCGCCAGCAGCCAGGGGCGATACTCCTACGAGCAGTACTTC
NA,18,NA,TRBV10-3,TRBJ2-7,CAISDPGQPNLPTYEQYF,TGTGCCATCAGTGACCCTGGACAGCCCAACCTTCCAACCTACGAGCAGTACTTC
TRBD1,16,NA,TRBV29-1,TRBJ2-7,CSVEDSDRGHQYEQYF,TGCAGCGTTGAAGACTCGGACAGGGGGCATCAGTACGAGCAGTACTTC
TRBD1,14,NA,TRBV7-9,TRBJ1-2,CASSSQQGAGGYTF,TGTGCCAGCAGCTCCCAGCAGGGGGCGGGGGGCTACACCTTC
NA,14,NA,TRBV18,TRBJ2-1,CASSPPSKSHEQFF,TGTGCCAGCTCACCACCGTCCAAAAGCCATGAGCAGTTCTTC
NA,16,NA,TRBV6-5,TRBJ2-1,CASSYQTPISYNEQFF,TGTGCCAGCAGTTACCAGACACCTATTTCCTACAATGAGCAGTTCTTC
NA,12,NA,TRBV10-3,TRBJ1-3,CATPGAGNTIYF,TGTGCCACCCCAGGAGCTGGAAACACCATATATTTT
NA,12,NA,TRBV7-6,TRBJ2-5,CASSSPLETQYF,TGTGCCAGCAGCTCGCCGTTGGAGACCCAGTACTTC
NA,18,once,TRBV7-9,TRBJ2-6,CASRSFGTERSGANVLTF,TGTGCCAGCAGATCCTTCGGGACGGAACGCTCTGGGGCCAACGTCCTGACTTTC
TRBD2,13,NA,TRBV25-1,TRBJ2-1,CASSKSGGDEQFF,TGTGCCAGCAGTAAGTCGGGAGGGGATGAGCAGTTCTTC
NA,13,NA,TRBV19,TRBJ2-7,CASRDRSSYEQYF,TGTGCCAGTAGGGACCGCAGCTCCTACGAGCAGTACTTC
TRBD2,15,NA,TRBV3-1/TRBV3-2,TRBJ2-3,CASSHVAGATDTQYF,TGTGCCAGCAGCCACGTAGCGGGGGCCACAGATACGCAGTATTTT
TRBD2,16,NA,TRBV14,TRBJ2-1,CASSQDASGVYNEQFF,TGTGCCAGCAGCCAAGATGCTAGCGGCGTATACAATGAGCAGTTCTTC